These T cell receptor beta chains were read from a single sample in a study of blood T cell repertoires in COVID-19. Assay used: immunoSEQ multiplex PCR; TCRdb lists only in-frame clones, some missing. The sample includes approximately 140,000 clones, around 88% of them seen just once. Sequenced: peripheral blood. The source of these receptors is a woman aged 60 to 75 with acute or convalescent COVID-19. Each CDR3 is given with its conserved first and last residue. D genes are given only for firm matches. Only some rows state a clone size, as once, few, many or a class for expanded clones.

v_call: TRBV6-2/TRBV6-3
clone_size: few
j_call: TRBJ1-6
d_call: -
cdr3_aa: CASSYEGVANSPLHF
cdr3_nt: TGTGCCAGCAGTTACGAGGGAGTAGCGAATTCACCCCTCCACTTT

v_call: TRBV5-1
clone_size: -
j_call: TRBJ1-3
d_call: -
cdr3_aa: CASSLSGQGNTIYF
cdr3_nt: TGCGCCAGCAGCTTGAGCGGTCAGGGAAACACCATATATTTT

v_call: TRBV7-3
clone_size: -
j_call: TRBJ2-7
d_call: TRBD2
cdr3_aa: CASSPSGEHYEQYF
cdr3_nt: TGTGCCAGCAGCCCGAGCGGGGAGCACTACGAGCAGTACTTC

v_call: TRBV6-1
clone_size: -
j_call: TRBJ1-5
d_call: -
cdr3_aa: CASSDEGGGSNQPQHF
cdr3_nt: TGTGCCAGCAGTGACGAGGGAGGTGGGAGCAATCAGCCCCAGCATTTT

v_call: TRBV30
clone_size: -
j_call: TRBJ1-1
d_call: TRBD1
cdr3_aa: CAYTDRGTEAFF
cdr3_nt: TGTGCCTATACGGACAGGGGAACTGAAGCTTTCTTT

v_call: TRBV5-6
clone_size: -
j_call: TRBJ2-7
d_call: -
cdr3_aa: CASSTGQSSSYEQYF
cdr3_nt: TGTGCCAGCAGCACCGGACAGTCCAGCTCCTACGAGCAGTACTTC

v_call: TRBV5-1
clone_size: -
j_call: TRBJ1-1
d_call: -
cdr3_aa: CASSLEPGWDTEAFF
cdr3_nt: TGCGCCAGCAGCTTGGAGCCAGGGTGGGACACTGAAGCTTTCTTT

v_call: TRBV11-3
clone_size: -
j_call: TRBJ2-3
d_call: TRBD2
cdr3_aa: CASSLEGVERGRPDTQYF
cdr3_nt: TGTGCCAGCAGCTTAGAGGGGGTGGAGCGGGGGCGGCCAGATACGCAGTATTTT

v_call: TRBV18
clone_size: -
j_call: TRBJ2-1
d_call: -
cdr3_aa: CASSPPQGYSGNEQFF
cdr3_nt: TGTGCCAGCTCACCACCACAGGGGTATAGCGGCAATGAGCAGTTCTTC

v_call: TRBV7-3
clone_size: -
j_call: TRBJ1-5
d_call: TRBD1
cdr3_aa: CASSTGTVRSGNQPQHF
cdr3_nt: TGTGCCAGCAGCACCGGGACAGTGAGATCAGGCAATCAGCCCCAGCATTTT

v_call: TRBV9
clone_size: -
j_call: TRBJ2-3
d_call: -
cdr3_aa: CASSARLRRQGTDTQYF
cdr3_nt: TGTGCCAGCAGCGCCCGCCTCCGGAGGCAAGGCACAGATACGCAGTATTTT

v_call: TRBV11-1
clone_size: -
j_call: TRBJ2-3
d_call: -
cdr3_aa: CASSPAGLTDTQYF
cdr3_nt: TGTGCCAGCAGCCCGGCGGGCCTCACAGATACGCAGTATTTT

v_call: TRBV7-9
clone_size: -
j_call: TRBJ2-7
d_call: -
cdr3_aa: CASSAPYREYEQYF
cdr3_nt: TGTGCCAGCAGCGCCCCGTACAGGGAGTACGAGCAGTACTTC

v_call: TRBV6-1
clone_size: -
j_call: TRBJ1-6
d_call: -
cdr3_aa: CASSEAEPGSPLHF
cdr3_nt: TGTGCCAGCAGTGAAGCTGAGCCCGGGTCACCCCTCCACTTT

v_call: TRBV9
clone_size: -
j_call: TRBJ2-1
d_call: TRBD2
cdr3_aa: CASSHIAGGTYNEQFF
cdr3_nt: TGTGCCAGCAGCCACATAGCGGGGGGGACCTACAATGAGCAGTTCTTC

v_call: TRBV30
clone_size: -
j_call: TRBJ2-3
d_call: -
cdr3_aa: CAWSVHGTDFFSTDTQYF
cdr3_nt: TGTGCCTGGAGTGTACACGGAACGGACTTTTTTAGCACAGATACGCAGTATTTT

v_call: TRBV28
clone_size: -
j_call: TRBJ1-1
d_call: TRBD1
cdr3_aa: CASTPFVTTGFEAFF
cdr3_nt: TGTGCCAGCACCCCTTTCGTAACGACAGGGTTTGAAGCTTTCTTT

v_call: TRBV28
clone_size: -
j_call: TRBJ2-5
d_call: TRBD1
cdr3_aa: CASSFQGAKETQYF
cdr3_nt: TGTGCCAGCAGTTTTCAGGGGGCTAAAGAGACCCAGTACTTC

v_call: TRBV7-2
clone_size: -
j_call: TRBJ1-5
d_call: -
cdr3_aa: CASSLDGNQPQHF
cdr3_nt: TGTGCCAGCAGCTTAGACGGGAATCAGCCCCAGCATTTT

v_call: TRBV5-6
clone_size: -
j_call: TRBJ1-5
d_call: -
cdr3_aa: CASSASGLPQHF
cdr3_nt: TGTGCCAGCAGCGCGTCAGGGTTGCCCCAGCATTTT

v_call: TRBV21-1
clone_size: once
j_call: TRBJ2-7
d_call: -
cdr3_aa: CASSKPPGYEQYF
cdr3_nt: TGTGCCAGCAGCAAGCCCCCGGGTTACGAGCAGTACTTC

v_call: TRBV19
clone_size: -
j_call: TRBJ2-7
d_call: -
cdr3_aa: CASSIQGSTYEQYF
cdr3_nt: TGTGCCAGTAGTATCCAGGGTTCCACCTACGAGCAGTACTTC

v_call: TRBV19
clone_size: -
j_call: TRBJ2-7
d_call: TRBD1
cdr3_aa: CASSILGPGGPPYEQYF
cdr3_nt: TGTGCCAGTAGTATATTGGGACCAGGGGGCCCCCCCTACGAGCAGTACTTC

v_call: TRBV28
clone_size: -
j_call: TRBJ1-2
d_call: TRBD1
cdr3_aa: CASSSGTGFDGYTF
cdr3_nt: TGTGCCAGCAGTTCCGGGACAGGCTTTGATGGCTACACCTTC

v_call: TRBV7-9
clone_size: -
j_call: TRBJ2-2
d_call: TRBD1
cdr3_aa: CASTHGPTGGPGELFF
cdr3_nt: TGTGCCAGCACCCACGGGCCTACAGGGGGACCCGGGGAGCTGTTTTTT

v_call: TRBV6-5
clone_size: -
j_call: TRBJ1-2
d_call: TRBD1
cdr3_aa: CASSETGSVGGYTF
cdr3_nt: TGTGCCAGCAGCGAGACAGGGTCCGTGGGCGGCTACACCTTC

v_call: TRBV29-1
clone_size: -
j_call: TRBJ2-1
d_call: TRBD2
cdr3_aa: CSVRLAGGNEQFF
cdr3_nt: TGCAGCGTACGACTAGCGGGGGGGAATGAGCAGTTCTTC

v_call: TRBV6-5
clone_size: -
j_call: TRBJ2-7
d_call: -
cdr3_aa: CASSYIQGIEQYF
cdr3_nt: TGTGCCAGCAGTTACATACAGGGTATCGAGCAGTACTTC

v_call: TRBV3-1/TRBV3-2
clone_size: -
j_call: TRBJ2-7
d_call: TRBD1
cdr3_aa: CASREGGLAEQYF
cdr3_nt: TGTGCCAGCAGGGAAGGGGGCCTGGCCGAGCAGTACTTC

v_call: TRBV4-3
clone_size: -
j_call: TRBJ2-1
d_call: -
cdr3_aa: CASSQGGSRDEQFF
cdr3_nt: TGCGCCAGCAGCCAAGGGGGTAGCAGGGATGAGCAGTTCTTC

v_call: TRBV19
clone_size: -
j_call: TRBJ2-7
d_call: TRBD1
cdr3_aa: CASKPGDRAYEQYF
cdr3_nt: TGTGCCAGCAAGCCGGGGGACAGGGCCTACGAGCAGTACTTC

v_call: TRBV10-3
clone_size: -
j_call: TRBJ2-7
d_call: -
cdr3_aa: CATTEQSYEQYF
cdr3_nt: TGTGCCACCACGGAGCAGTCCTACGAGCAGTACTTC

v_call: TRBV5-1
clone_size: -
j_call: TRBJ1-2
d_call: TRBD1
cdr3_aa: CASSFTGEDGYTF
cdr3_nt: TGCGCCAGCAGCTTCACAGGGGAGGATGGCTACACCTTC

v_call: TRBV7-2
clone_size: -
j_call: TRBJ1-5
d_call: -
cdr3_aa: CASSIQGHSNQPQHF
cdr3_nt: TGTGCCAGCAGCATTCAGGGCCATAGCAATCAGCCCCAGCATTTT

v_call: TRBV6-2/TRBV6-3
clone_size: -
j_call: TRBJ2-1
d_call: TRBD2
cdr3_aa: CASSRGGGFF
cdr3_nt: TGTGCCAGCAGCCGCGGGGGGGGGTTCTTC

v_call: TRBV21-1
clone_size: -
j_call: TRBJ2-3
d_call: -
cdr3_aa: CASSDTGRTDTQYF
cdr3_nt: TGTGCCAGCAGCGACACAGGCCGCACAGATACGCAGTATTTT

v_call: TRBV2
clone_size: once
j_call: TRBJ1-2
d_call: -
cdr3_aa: CASRARDYGYTF
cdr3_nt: TGTGCCAGCAGGGCCAGGGACTATGGCTACACCTTC

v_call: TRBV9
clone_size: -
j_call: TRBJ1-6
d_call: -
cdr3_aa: CASSASRGPSSYNSPLHF
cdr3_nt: TGTGCCAGCAGCGCATCTCGCGGGCCGAGCTCCTATAATTCACCCCTCCACTTT

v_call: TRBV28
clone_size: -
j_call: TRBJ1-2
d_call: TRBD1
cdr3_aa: CASRSSGTGGVDGYTF
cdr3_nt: TGTGCCAGCAGATCCTCCGGGACAGGGGGCGTAGATGGCTACACCTTC

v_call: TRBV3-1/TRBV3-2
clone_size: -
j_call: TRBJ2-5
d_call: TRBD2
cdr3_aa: CASSLRGASATPETQYF
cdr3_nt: TGTGCCAGCAGCCTGCGGGGGGCTAGCGCTACCCCGGAGACCCAGTACTTC

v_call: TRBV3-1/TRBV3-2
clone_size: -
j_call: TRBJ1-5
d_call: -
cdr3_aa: CAAGGDQPQHF
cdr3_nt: TGTGCGGCGGGGGGGGATCAGCCCCAGCATTTT

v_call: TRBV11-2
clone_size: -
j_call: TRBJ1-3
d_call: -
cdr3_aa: CASSPGLSTIYF
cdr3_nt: TGTGCCAGCAGCCCAGGATTGAGCACCATATATTTT

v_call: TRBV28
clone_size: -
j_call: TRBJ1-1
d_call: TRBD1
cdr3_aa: CASRAGTGPYTEAFF
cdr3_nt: TGTGCCAGCAGGGCCGGGACAGGACCTTACACTGAAGCTTTCTTT

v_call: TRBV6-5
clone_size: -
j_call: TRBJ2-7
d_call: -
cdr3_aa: CASGRDSAYEQYF
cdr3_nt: TGTGCCAGCGGGCGGGATTCAGCCTACGAGCAGTACTTC